Below, 27 T cell receptor beta chains from the same sample are listed, as sequenced in a study of blood T cell repertoires in COVID-19. TCRdb's table, derived via immunoSEQ multiplex PCR, lists solely in-frame clones and lacks some. Of roughly 330,000 clones detected, about 86% appear once; the ten largest clones hold approximately 1.2%. What was sequenced was peripheral blood. The source of these receptors is a woman between 50 and 59 years old with acute or convalescent COVID-19.

V and J are TRBV10-3 and TRBJ2-1, with 12 bases aligning to TRBD2. V trimming: 3 bases; J trimming: 0 bases; junction bases outside the gene matches: 3. The CDR3 extends over 17 amino acids. Germline V lookup: CDR1 ENHRY, CDR2 SYGVKD. CDR3 amino acids: CAISDKTSGSSYNEQFF. The CDR3, as DNA: TGTGCCATCAGTGACAAGACTAGCGGGAGCTCCTACAATGAGCAGTTCTTC.

This clone has only a few counts. The gene calls are TRBV21-1 and TRBJ1-1. TRBV21-1 is recorded as a pseudogene. The CDR3 spans 14 residues. The CDR3 nucleotides are TGTGCCAGCAGCAAAGCCCCCGAGTACACTGAAGCTTTCTTT. Translated: CASSKAPEYTEAFF.

The rearrangement uses TRBV19 and TRBJ1-1; no reliable D call. V shed 5 bases and J shed 3 bases, with 16 bases lying between them. This CDR3 has 15 residues. In germline, CDR1 is LNHDA, CDR2 SQIVND (reference sequence). The CDR3 DNA sequence: TGTGCCAGTAGTCCACAGTCTCAAAGGTACACTGAAGCTTTCTTT. It codes for CASSPQSQRYTEAFF.

The chain couples TRBV6-1 to TRBJ2-7, with 9 bases that match TRBD2. V dropped 2 bases and J dropped 4; count of bases not matched to a gene: 12. Per germline, CDR1 MNHNS and CDR2 SASEGT. CDR3 length: 17 residues. CDR3 sequence: CASSERNGGRAQYEQYF. CDR3 nucleotides: TGTGCCAGCAGTGAAAGAAACGGCGGGAGGGCCCAGTACGAGCAGTACTTC.

CDR3 DNA: TGTGCCAGCAGCTTACTGGGGGCGAATTCACCCCTCCACTTT. It specifies CASSLLGANSPLHF. The chain carries TRBV11-2 and TRBJ1-6; D might be TRBD1 (6 bases). The CDR3 covers 14 residues. The V end lost 2 bases, the J end lost 7 bases, and 9 bases lay between the germline ends. Looked up from germline, CDR1 is SGHAT and CDR2 is FQNNGV.

The V gene is TRBV28, the J gene TRBJ1-3, with D perhaps TRBD1 (6 bases). The CDR3 has 15 amino acids. Per germline, CDR1 MDHEN and CDR2 SYDVKM. V dropped 7 bases and J dropped 3 bases, with 16 bases sitting between them. The DNA for the CDR3 is TGTGCCAGCACCCTGCGGGGGCTACGTGGAAACACCATATATTTT. Translation: CASTLRGLRGNTIYF.

The CDR3 region is CASRPGTSGTNGEQYF. In DNA, the CDR3 is TGTGCCAGCAGGCCCGGGACTAGCGGGACGAATGGCGAGCAGTACTTC. V and J are TRBV5-4 and TRBJ2-7, with TRBD2 matching over 13 bases. V was clipped by 5 bases and J by 6 bases; unmatched bases: 11. This CDR3 region has 16 residues. The V gene's germline CDR1 is SGHNT and CDR2 YYREEE (reference sequence).

The chain has TRBV6-5 and TRBJ1-2; TRBD1 might be the D (5 bases). V was clipped by 0 bases and J by 13 bases, with 15 bases between them. CDR3 length: 13 residues. Germline V CDR1 and CDR2: MNHEY, SVGAGI. CDR3 DNA: TGTGCCAGCAGTTACTCGAGGGGCAACGGGGGCACCTTC. Translating it yields CASSYSRGNGGTF.

To note about this clone: Other DNA variants within this sample encode the same CDR3. The CDR3 sequence: CASSQEAGKNTGELFF. The CDR3 nucleotides read TGCGCCAGCAGCCAAGAAGCCGGGAAGAACACCGGGGAGCTGTTTTTT. The chain uses TRBV4-1 and TRBJ2-2; D might be TRBD2 (5 bases). CDR3 size: 16 residues. V lost 0 bases to trimming and J lost 1 base, with 9 bases between them. CDR1 and CDR2 (germline): MGHRA, YSYEKL.

The chain employs TRBV30 and TRBJ1-5, with D uncertain. Germline V gives CDR1 GTSNPN, CDR2 SVGIG (reference sequence). V dropped 4 bases and J dropped 5 bases, with 6 bases sitting between them. The CDR3 length is 11 residues. The CDR3 DNA sequence: TGTGCCTGGATCTGTCATCAGCCCCAGCATTTT. It yields the protein CAWICHQPQHF.

The sample holds one count of this clone. The rearrangement links TRBV19 to TRBJ1-6; 9 bases line up with TRBD1. Germline-derived CDR1 and CDR2 are LNHDA and SQIVND (reference sequence). J was trimmed by 9 bases and V by 5 bases; bases with no gene match: 8. This CDR3 comprises 15 residues. The CDR3 DNA reads as TGTGCCAGTAGTGAGGGACAGGGTGGGCGTTCACCCCTCCACTTT. Its protein product is CASSEGQGGRSPLHF.

V usage is TRBV6-5 and J usage is TRBJ1-1, with 7 bases aligning to TRBD1. Germline loops: CDR1 MNHEY, CDR2 SVGAGI. The CDR3 sequence is 15 residues long. The V segment lost 0 bases and the J segment 1 base; nucleotides outside the gene matches: 2. The CDR3 spells CASSYSGTANTEAFF. The CDR3 region has the DNA TGTGCCAGCAGTTACTCGGGGACAGCGAACACTGAAGCTTTCTTT.

The V gene is TRBV21-1, the J gene TRBJ2-2; the table gives TRBD2 as D, unverified against the DNA. TRBV21-1 has pseudogene status. CDR3 length: 16 amino acids. CDR3 in amino acids: CASSPCGPPHTGELFF. As DNA, the CDR3 is TGTGCCAGCAGCCCCTGCGGGCCGCCTCACACCGGGGAGCTGTTTTTT.

V and J are TRBV7-3 and TRBJ2-7, with TRBD2 as a possible D gene (10 bases). Germline lookup yields CDR1 SGHTA and CDR2 FQGTGA. The CDR3 length is 18 residues. V was trimmed by 5 bases and J by 7 bases, leaving 30 bases between them. The DNA of the CDR3 is TGTGCCAGCAGCCCCGGACAGGGGAGAGCGGGAGGGACGGGGGAGCAGTACTTC. Translating it yields CASSPGQGRAGGTGEQYF. Supplemented by reference TRBV7-3 and TRBJ2-7, the full variable domain reads GAGVSQTPSNKVTEKGKYVELRCDPISGHTALYWYRQSLGQGPEFLIYFQGTGAADDSGLPNDRFFAVRPEGSVSTLKIQRTERGDSAVYLCASSPGQGRAGGTGEQYFGPGTRLTVT.

The CDR3 DNA sequence: TGTGCCAGCAGCCAATATATCGACAGGGGGAGAGAGACCCAGTACTTC. This codes for CASSQYIDRGRETQYF. This chain joins TRBV5-6 and TRBJ2-5; 9 bases agree with TRBD1. The germline V gene encodes CDR1 SGHDT and CDR2 YYEEEE. The CDR3 extends over 16 amino acids. Trimming removed 4 bases from V and 4 bases from J; junction bases left unmatched: 11.

J is TRBJ2-3 and V is TRBV11-3; D gene uncertain. CDR1 is SGHNT, CDR2 YENEEA, per germline. V lost 1 base and J 3 bases, leaving 5 bases between the germline ends. CDR3 size: 13 residues. The CDR3 nucleotides read TGTGCCAGCAGCTTAGGGCCGACAGATACGCAGTATTTT. As protein: CASSLGPTDTQYF.

The rearrangement uses TRBV21-1 and TRBJ2-7; the D segment call TRBD2 is taken from the table without a DNA check. TRBV21-1 is a pseudogene. CDR3 length equals 17 residues. The CDR3 DNA is TGTGCCAGCAGCACTCGGCGGCTGCCTAGCCGAACCTACGAGCAGTACTTC. Amino acid sequence: CASSTRRLPSRTYEQYF.

The chain recombines TRBV7-9 with TRBJ1-4, with TRBD1 matching over 7 bases. The CDR3 extends over 14 amino acids. CDR1 and CDR2 (germline): SEHNR, FQNEAQ (reference sequence). The V segment lost 2 bases and the J segment 8 bases; nucleotides outside the gene matches: 5. The chain's CDR3 is CASSLSEGGEKLFF. The CDR3 nucleotides are TGTGCCAGCAGCTTAAGTGAAGGGGGCGAAAAACTGTTTTTT.

This chain uses TRBV6-1 with TRBJ1-2; 8 nucleotides agree with TRBD1. V gave up 1 base and J gave up 6 bases; unmatched junction bases: 4. The CDR3 totals 14 residues. CDR1 is MNHNS, CDR2 SASEGT, per germline. CDR3 sequence (DNA): TGTGCCAGCAGTGAAGACAGGGGGAAAGATGGCTACACCTTC. Its protein product is CASSEDRGKDGYTF.

The chain couples TRBV6-1 to TRBJ1-2; no clear D gene. Between the trimmed V and J ends, which lost 1 base and 6 bases, there was a span of 6 bases. The CDR3 is 12 amino acids. CDR1 and CDR2 (germline): MNHNS, SASEGT. DNA of the CDR3: TGTGCCAGCAGTGAAGGAGAGGATGGCTACACCTTC. Its protein product is CASSEGEDGYTF.

This clone appeared a single time. Other DNA sequences in this specimen translate into the identical CDR3. Here the CDR3 DNA reads TGTGCCAGCAGTAGGACAGCGAACACTGAAGCTTTCTTT. It specifies CASSRTANTEAFF. The chain employs TRBV2 and TRBJ1-1; perhaps TRBD1 as D (6 bases). Germline CDR1 is SNHLY and CDR2 is FYNNEI. The V end lost 5 bases, the J end lost 1 base, and 8 bases lay between the germline ends. The length of the CDR3 is 13 residues.

This clone has just a few counts. The chain joins TRBV4-2 to TRBJ2-2; D is unresolved. The germline V gene has CDR1 LGHNA and CDR2 YNFKEQ. The length of the CDR3 is 14 residues. Trimming removed 4 bases from V and 5 bases from J, with 11 bases in between. The CDR3 region is CASSLTIETGELFF. The DNA of the CDR3 is TGTGCCAGCAGCCTTACTATCGAGACCGGGGAGCTGTTTTTT.

Only a few counts were recorded for this clone. This sample also contains other DNA sequences that code for the same CDR3. The chain combines TRBV5-1 with TRBJ1-1; a weak D match, TRBD1 (5 bases). The CDR3 is 14 amino acids. Germline values: CDR1 SGHRS, CDR2 YFSETQ. Trimming left V 0 bases short and J 1 base short, with 7 bases between. The CDR3: CASSLAGGNTEAFF. DNA for the CDR3: TGCGCCAGCAGCTTGGCGGGGGGGAACACTGAAGCTTTCTTT.

This chain joins TRBV11-2 and TRBJ2-3; 14 bases align to TRBD2. J lost 0 bases, V lost 3 bases, and 2 bases had no gene match. Germline V gives CDR1 SGHAT, CDR2 FQNNGV. The CDR3 consists of 17 residues. CDR3 nucleotide sequence: TGTGCCAGCAGCTTGACTAGCGGGGGGGCGAGCACAGATACGCAGTATTTT. Protein sequence: CASSLTSGGASTDTQYF.

The rearrangement links TRBV19 to TRBJ1-4; 8 nucleotides line up with TRBD1. CDR3 length equals 18 residues. V shed 7 bases and J 0 bases; nucleotides not matched to a gene: 13. CDR1 is LNHDA, CDR2 SQIVND, per germline (reference sequence). The CDR3 DNA reads as TGTGCCAGTACCGGGACAGGTGGCCTCACTGCAACTAATGAAAAACTGTTTTTT. Its translation: CASTGTGGLTATNEKLFF.

The table lists this clone with a count of one. The chain recombines TRBV3-1 (or the pseudogene TRBV3-2) with TRBJ2-6, with 7 bases lining up with TRBD1. This CDR3 is built from 20 residues. Germline CDR1 LGHDT, CDR2 YNNKEL (reference sequence). With V trimmed by 4 bases and J by 0 bases, 15 bases remained unmatched. The CDR3 region has the DNA TGTGCCAGCAGCCCAAACAGGGGCGGTTCCCCATTCTCTGGGGCCAACGTCCTGACTTTC. It codes for CASSPNRGGSPFSGANVLTF.

The rearrangement joins TRBV30 to TRBJ1-1; D may be TRBD1 (5 bases). The germline gives CDR1 GTSNPN, CDR2 SVGIG (reference sequence). CDR3 size: 13 residues. Deletions cut 4 bases from V and 5 bases from J, with 14 bases between. CDR3 DNA: TGTGCCTGGATCCTGACAGCGGGGACTGAAGCTTTCTTT. This translates into CAWILTAGTEAFF.